The 13 T cell receptor beta chains in this list originate from one sample, sequenced in a study of PD-1 blockade in classical Hodgkin lymphoma. Regarding time point: newly diagnosed, previously untreated cHL patient sample. Libraries were prepared by immunoSEQ multiplex PCR; TCRdb keeps only in-frame clonotypes and omits some of them. The sample carries approximately 17,000 clones, 80% to 90% recorded once. The material sequenced was peripheral blood mononuclear cells (PBMCs). These receptors were collected from a human donor with classical Hodgkin lymphoma.

This chain joins TRBV28 and TRBJ1-2; D is perhaps TRBD1 (5 bases). Trimming pared 5 bases from V and 5 bases from J, leaving 18 bases between. CDR1 and CDR2 (germline): MDHEN, SYDVKM. The CDR3 spans 15 residues. Written as DNA, the CDR3 is TGTGCCAGCAGTCCTCAGGGCCTAATAGGATATGGCTACACCTTC. Amino acid sequence: CASSPQGLIGYGYTF.

The genes are TRBV7-9 and TRBJ2-7; D unclear. In germline, CDR1 is SEHNR, CDR2 FQNEAQ (reference sequence). This CDR3 region has 12 residues. V lost 5 bases to trimming and J lost 5 bases, with 10 bases between them. CDR3 residues: CASSPRGDEQYF. Here the CDR3 DNA reads TGTGCCAGCAGCCCTAGAGGCGACGAGCAGTACTTC.

This clone was found once. The chain links TRBV15 to TRBJ2-1, with TRBD2 matching 9 bases. With 3 bases clipped from V and 3 bases from J, the junction kept 3 bases outside the gene matches. The CDR3 is 15 residues long. Germline V gene sequence: CDR1 LNHNV, CDR2 YYDKDF (reference sequence). CDR3 coding DNA: TGTGCCACCAGCAGTACTAGCGGGTTCTACAATGAGCAGTTCTTC. As protein: CATSSTSGFYNEQFF.

There are a few counts of this clone. Mismatch with germline at one junction end may stem from a read error. The chain joins TRBV7-7 to TRBJ2-5; 8 bases line up with TRBD1. Germline V lookup: CDR1 SSHAT, CDR2 FNYEAQ (reference sequence). The CDR3 spans 14 residues. CDR3 residues: CASSLQGAQETQYF. The CDR3 DNA is TGTGCTAGCAGCTTGCAGGGGGCCCAAGAGACCCAGTACTTC.

As DNA, the CDR3 is TGTGCCAGCACCCAAAGACAGGCCAATTATGGCTACACCTTC. This encodes CASTQRQANYGYTF. The chain recombines TRBV7-2 with TRBJ1-2; the D gene is possibly TRBD1 (6 bases). The CDR3 has 14 amino acids. V lost 7 bases and J 5 bases, leaving 17 bases between the germline ends. The germline V gene has CDR1 SGHTA and CDR2 FQGNSA. The full variable domain, its missing parts supplied by reference TRBV7-2 and TRBJ1-2, is GAGVSQSPSNKVTEKGKDVELRCDPISGHTALYWYRQSLGQGLEFLIYFQGNSAPDKSGLPSDRFSAERTGGSVSTLTIQRTQQEDSAVYLCASTQRQANYGYTFGSGTRLTVV.

This chain joins TRBV28 and TRBJ2-1, with TRBD2 matching 8 bases. The CDR3 sequence is 14 residues long. The germline CDR1 and CDR2 sequences are MDHEN and SYDVKM. V trimming: 8 bases; J trimming: 12 bases; junction bases outside the gene matches: 15. This CDR3 reads CASWRGEAGVGQFF. In nucleotides, the CDR3 is TGTGCCAGCTGGCGGGGGGAGGCTGGGGTTGGGCAGTTCTTC.

The V gene is TRBV29-1, the J gene TRBJ1-2; 9 positions match TRBD1. This CDR3 comprises 12 residues. Germline lookup yields CDR1 SQVTM and CDR2 ANQGSEA. V lost 6 bases and J lost 7; bases outside the gene matches: 6. Here the CDR3 reads CSVEQGAGGYTF. The CDR3 DNA reads as TGCAGCGTGGAACAGGGGGCGGGTGGCTACACCTTC.

The chain couples TRBV5-4 to TRBJ1-2, with D unresolved. The CDR3 length is 15 residues. The V gene lost 0 bases and the J gene lost 2 bases, with 11 bases spanning the gap. Germline CDR1 SGHNT, CDR2 YYREEE (reference sequence). The CDR3 reads CASSLVGQQNYGYTF. In nucleotides, the CDR3 is TGTGCCAGCAGCTTGGTAGGCCAGCAGAACTATGGCTACACCTTC.

The chain recombines TRBV15 with TRBJ1-3, with a tentative D call TRBD1 (6 bases). The germline V gene encodes CDR1 LNHNV and CDR2 YYDKDF (reference sequence). With 0 bases removed from V and 3 bases from J, the gap between germline ends came to 9 bases. This CDR3 is built from 15 residues. CDR3 nucleotides: TGTGCCACCAGCAGAGATAACAGGGTTGGAAACACCATATATTTT. Amino acid sequence: CATSRDNRVGNTIYF.

The gene calls are TRBV29-1 and TRBJ2-7, with unresolved D. Germline lookup yields CDR1 SQVTM and CDR2 ANQGSEA. V lost 4 bases to trimming and J lost 3 bases, with 4 bases between them. The CDR3 is 10 amino acids. The CDR3 nucleotides read TGCAGCGTTGTGGGCTACGAGCAGTACTTC. It encodes CSVVGYEQYF.

The chain carries TRBV19 and TRBJ2-7, with 12 bases fitting TRBD2. Germline V lookup: CDR1 LNHDA, CDR2 SQIVND (reference sequence). Trimming removed 2 bases from V and 3 bases from J; junction bases left unmatched: 5. CDR3 length equals 16 residues. CDR3 coding DNA: TGTGCCAGTAGTATAAGGGGACTAGCGGGCTACTACGAGCAGTACTTC. As protein: CASSIRGLAGYYEQYF.

This chain links TRBV4-2 with TRBJ1-4; tentative D call: TRBD1 (5 bases). This CDR3 comprises 15 residues. Germline V gene sequence: CDR1 LGHNA, CDR2 YNFKEQ. V dropped 2 bases and J dropped 3 bases, with 10 bases sitting between them. The CDR3 reads CASSQKTEPNEKLFF. The CDR3 DNA sequence: TGTGCCAGCAGCCAAAAGACAGAGCCTAATGAAAAACTGTTTTTT.

The CDR3 reads CASSLNGLALGYTF. The CDR3 DNA is TGTGCCAGCAGTTTAAACGGACTCGCCCTTGGCTACACCTTC. The V gene is TRBV28, the J gene TRBJ1-2; D unresolved. The CDR3 contains 14 residues. From germline, CDR1 is MDHEN and CDR2 SYDVKM. V was shortened by 2 bases and J by 7 bases, with 14 bases between the two germline ends.